What follows are 30 T cell receptor beta chains derived from one specimen sequenced in a study of T-cell memory formation after mild COVID-19. TCRdb reanalysed the 5' RACE reads using MiXCR and keeps one entry per CDR3 protein. The sample yields a few hundred thousand distinct CDR3 sequences, less than 25% seen once. Sequenced: PBMCs or a T cell subset sorted from them (not recorded which). The receptors were gathered from an adult woman who had mild COVID-19 (a few samples of this study predate the infection). Cell type and time point are not known.

The chain carries TRBV7-9 and TRBJ1-2; no clear D gene. The end of the DNA aligns better with TRBJ2-6, so the J call may be wrong. This CDR3 spans 11 amino acids. Germline CDR1 and CDR2: SEHNR and FQNEAQ (reference sequence). The CDR3 loop is CASSPSVSLTF. CDR3 bases: TGTGCCAGCAGCCCTTCGGTCTCCCTGACTTTC.

The V and J genes are TRBV7-9 and TRBJ1-1, with TRBD1 as a possible D gene (5 bases). The CDR3 is 13 residues long. Deletions cut 3 bases from V and 4 bases from J, with 9 bases between. In germline, CDR1 is SEHNR, CDR2 FQNEAQ (reference sequence). CDR3 sequence (DNA): TGTGCCAGCAGCTTGACAGTTTTCACTGAAGCTTTCTTT. It codes for CASSLTVFTEAFF.

This rearrangement joins TRBV2 to TRBJ1-1; perhaps TRBD1 as D (5 bases). V was clipped by 1 base and J by 5 bases, with 14 bases between them. Germline CDR1 and CDR2: SNHLY and FYNNEI. The CDR3 runs to 15 residues. CDR3: CASSEVGGLETEAFF. In nucleotides, the CDR3 is TGTGCCAGCAGTGAAGTGGGGGGGTTGGAGACTGAAGCTTTCTTT.

The chain joins TRBV2 to TRBJ2-3; 8 bases are shared with TRBD2. CDR3 length equals 15 residues. The V gene end was trimmed by 5 bases and the J gene end by 7 bases; junction bases not matched to a gene: 11. The germline V gene has CDR1 SNHLY and CDR2 FYNNEI. The DNA of the CDR3 is TGTGCCAGCAGTAGCCCCCGGGGGGGCCTTTATACGCAGTATTTT. Residues: CASSSPRGGLYTQYF.

V is TRBV5-1 and J is TRBJ2-2; no clear D gene. The ends were cut back, 0 bases at V and 4 bases at J, with 7 bases in the middle. CDR1 and CDR2 from the germline V gene are SGHRS and YFSETQ. The CDR3 totals 14 residues. CDR3 sequence reads: CASSLEAITGELFF. The CDR3 bases are TGCGCCAGCAGCTTGGAGGCAATCACCGGGGAGCTGTTTTTT. Full variable domain (rest looked up from reference TRBV5-1 and TRBJ2-2): KAGVTQTPRYLIKTRGQQVTLSCSPISGHRSVSWYQQTPGQGLQFLFEYFSETQRNKGNFPGRFSGRQFSNSRSEMNVSTLELGDSALYLCASSLEAITGELFFGEGSRLTVL.

This rearrangement joins TRBV4-3 to TRBJ2-7, with TRBD1 as a possible D gene (6 bases). Germline assignment: CDR1 LGHNA and CDR2 YSLEER. The CDR3 spans 14 residues. Trimming took off 0 bases at V and 5 bases at J, with 11 bases between the two ends. CDR3 region: CASSQESQGDEQYF. In DNA, the CDR3 is TGCGCCAGCAGCCAAGAATCACAGGGAGACGAGCAGTACTTC.

This chain links TRBV7-6 with TRBJ2-1, with 11 bases fitting TRBD2. Germline V gene sequence: CDR1 SGHVS, CDR2 FNYEAQ. The CDR3 runs 16 residues. After removal of 3 bases from V and 9 bases from J, the junction contained 10 bases not matched to a gene. The CDR3 loop reads CASSLATSGSGSEQFF. The CDR3 bases are TGTGCCAGCAGCTTGGCTACTAGCGGGAGTGGGAGTGAGCAGTTCTTC.

This clonotype was counted between two and nine times. This chain links TRBV10-3 with TRBJ2-1; 10 bases map to TRBD1. Germline CDR1 ENHRY, CDR2 SYGVKD. The CDR3 length is 15 residues. Trimming took 0 bases from V and 8 from J; bases not matched to a gene: 4. CDR3 nucleotides: TGTGCCATCAGTGAGTCAGGACAGGGGGGCGATGAGCAGTTCTTC. This encodes CAISESGQGGDEQFF.

This clonotype has just a few counts. V and J are TRBV9 and TRBJ1-2, with D hard to call. The CDR3 runs 14 residues. Germline CDR1 and CDR2: SGDLS and YYNGEE. The V end lost 0 bases, the J end lost 4 bases, and 10 bases lay between the germline ends. CDR3 coding DNA: TGTGCCAGCAGCGTAGGCGAAGTCCCCTATGGCTACACCTTC. It specifies CASSVGEVPYGYTF.

This clonotype showed up just a few times. The chain couples TRBV20-1 to TRBJ1-5; D is possibly TRBD1 (5 bases). The V end lost 3 bases, the J end lost 11 bases, and 11 bases lay between the germline ends. The germline V gene has CDR1 DFQATT and CDR2 SNEGSKA (reference sequence). CDR3 size: 11 residues. The CDR3 nucleotides read TGCAGTGCTAGGACGTTACAGGCCCAGCATTTT. Its protein is CSARTLQAQHF.

This sequence joins TRBV2 and TRBJ2-3; the match to TRBD2 covers 9 bases. CDR1 is SNHLY and CDR2 is FYNNEI in the germline V gene. The CDR3 has 16 residues. V lost 3 bases, J lost 2 bases, and 6 bases stayed unmatched. This CDR3 reads CASSDPTSGFTDTQYF. Here the CDR3 DNA reads TGTGCCAGCAGTGATCCGACTAGCGGATTCACAGATACGCAGTATTTT.

This clonotype was observed a handful of times. The chain employs TRBV3-1 and TRBJ1-4, with a weak D call TRBD1 (5 bases). The CDR3 is 15 residues long. The germline gives CDR1 LGHDT, CDR2 YNNKEL (reference sequence). The V and J ends lost 4 bases and 9 bases respectively, with 18 bases between them. The CDR3, as DNA: TGTGCCAGCAGCCCTAAGTCGGGGGAATCGAAAAAACTGTTTTTT. As protein: CASSPKSGESKKLFF.

The V call is TRBV10-3, the J call TRBJ2-1, with a tentative D call TRBD2 (5 bases). Germline CDR1 ENHRY, CDR2 SYGVKD. The CDR3 is 14 residues long. V was clipped by 7 bases and J by 6 bases, with 16 bases between them. The CDR3: CAINVAGGSNEQFF. CDR3 nucleotides: TGTGCCATCAACGTGGCCGGAGGTTCCAATGAGCAGTTCTTC.

This clonotype was picked up a small number of times. The chain links TRBV12-3 or TRBV12-4 to TRBJ2-3; 7 bases align to TRBD2. The CDR3 covers 15 residues. V lost 3 bases to trimming and J lost 2 bases; unmatched junction nucleotides: 5. The DNA of the CDR3 is TGTGCCAGCAGTTTCGGCGGGGGACTCACAGATACGCAGTATTTT. Amino acid sequence: CASSFGGGLTDTQYF.

The sample holds a few counts of this clonotype. The CDR3 reads CSVAGDYEQYF. DNA for the CDR3: TGCAGCGTTGCCGGGGACTACGAGCAGTACTTC. The chain joins TRBV29-1 to TRBJ2-7, with a weak D call TRBD2 (5 bases). This CDR3 has 11 residues. Trimming shortened V by 4 bases and J by 3 bases, and 7 bases separated the two germline ends. Germline CDR1 reads SQVTM; CDR2 reads ANQGSEA.

The sample holds a few counts of this clonotype. This chain links TRBV7-3 with TRBJ1-2; 8 bases match TRBD1. Germline V gene lookup returns CDR1 SGHTA and CDR2 FQGTGA. CDR3 length: 16 amino acids. After removal of 1 base from V and 4 bases from J, the junction contained 8 bases not matched to a gene. CDR3 DNA sequence: TGTGCCAGCAGCTTAATGGGAGCAGGGGGCAGCTATGGCTACACCTTC. Translation gives CASSLMGAGGSYGYTF.

The chain has TRBV12-3 or TRBV12-4 and TRBJ2-3, with D tentatively TRBD2 (6 bases). The CDR3 has 14 amino acids. Trimming stripped 8 bases from V and 3 bases from J, with 15 bases between. CDR3 in amino acids: CASAFGGVTDTQYF. The CDR3, as DNA: TGTGCCAGCGCTTTTGGCGGGGTGACAGATACGCAGTATTTT.

The rearrangement uses TRBV3-1 and TRBJ1-1; D gene unclear. Germline V gene sequence: CDR1 LGHDT, CDR2 YNNKEL (reference sequence). Trimming removed 3 bases from V and 1 base from J, with 6 bases in between. The CDR3 is 13 amino acids. The CDR3 region is CASSHYRNTEAFF. DNA for the CDR3: TGTGCCAGCAGCCATTACAGGAACACTGAAGCTTTCTTT.

The chain is built from TRBV12-3 or TRBV12-4 and TRBJ1-5, with 7 bases fitting TRBD1. CDR3 length: 13 amino acids. V shed 8 bases, J shed 9 bases, and the junction held 10 bases outside the gene matches. CDR3 residues: CASHRTGERPQHF. For the CDR3, the DNA is TGTGCCAGCCATAGGACAGGCGAACGGCCCCAGCATTTT.

This rearrangement joins TRBV7-2 to TRBJ1-5; tentative D call: TRBD1 (6 bases). V gave up 2 bases and J gave up 3 bases, with 14 bases separating them. CDR1 SGHTA and CDR2 FQGNSA come from the germline V gene. There are 16 residues in the CDR3. This chain's CDR3 is CASSLMGASNNQPQHF. The CDR3 bases are TGTGCCAGCAGCTTAATGGGGGCGAGTAACAATCAGCCCCAGCATTTT.

The chain combines TRBV10-3 with TRBJ2-5; D is ambiguous. CDR3 length: 13 amino acids. V was clipped by 3 bases and J by 2 bases, with 7 bases between them. CDR1 and CDR2 (germline): ENHRY, SYGVKD. In DNA, the CDR3 is TGTGCCATCAGTGACGGGCGGCAAGAGACCCAGTACTTC. This sequence encodes CAISDGRQETQYF.

A few counts support this clonotype. The V and J genes are TRBV11-2 and TRBJ2-7; D may be TRBD2 (5 bases). This CDR3 is built from 13 residues. Per the germline V gene, CDR1 is SGHAT and CDR2 is FQNNGV. The V end lost 5 bases, the J end lost 1 base, and 9 bases lay between the germline ends. As DNA, the CDR3 is TGTGCCAGCAGCATCGGGATTTCCTACGAGCAGTACTTC. It encodes CASSIGISYEQYF.

The rearrangement joins TRBV29-1 to TRBJ2-7; D possibly matches TRBD1 or TRBD2 (5 bases each). This CDR3 is built from 14 residues. Per the germline V gene, CDR1 is SQVTM and CDR2 is ANQGSEA. The ends were cut back, 3 bases at V and 1 base at J, with 13 bases in the middle. DNA of the CDR3: TGCAGCGTTGACGGGACGGGGTTTTCCTACGAGCAGTACTTC. Translation gives CSVDGTGFSYEQYF.

V gene TRBV12-3 or TRBV12-4 combines with J gene TRBJ2-3; 7 bases are shared with TRBD2. CDR3 size: 17 residues. Losses at the gene ends were 2 bases for V and 0 bases for J; bases not matched to a gene: 8. The CDR3 DNA reads TGTGCCAGCAGTTTACTTTCCCTAGCGGAAAGCACAGATACGCAGTATTTT. Encoded protein: CASSLLSLAESTDTQYF.

This clonotype was seen more than once but under ten times. An end of the junction does not agree with germline; a read error may underlie this. J is TRBJ2-1 and V is TRBV2; TRBD2 is a possible D gene (6 bases). This CDR3 is built from 13 residues. CDR1 and CDR2 (germline): SNHLY, FYNNEI. Written as DNA, the CDR3 is TGTGCCAGCACTCGGGACTCCAACAATGAGCAGTTCTTC. This sequence encodes CASTRDSNNEQFF.

The chain has TRBV7-8 and TRBJ1-6; D is ambiguous. With 4 bases removed from V and 5 bases from J, the gap between germline ends came to 15 bases. CDR3 length: 16 residues. Germline CDR1 is SGHVS and CDR2 is FQNEAQ. The CDR3 DNA follows: TGTGCCAGCAGCTGGAACGGGCTACTTAATAATTCACCCCTCCACTTT. This gives the protein CASSWNGLLNNSPLHF.

The rearrangement joins TRBV12-3 or TRBV12-4 to TRBJ1-2, with 7 bases identical to TRBD1. Trimming cost V 5 bases and J 0 bases; bases outside gene matches: 9. The CDR3 sequence is 16 residues long. In DNA form, the CDR3 reads TGTGCCAGCAGTAAAACAGGGGAATCAGCTAACTATGGCTACACCTTC. Protein: CASSKTGESANYGYTF.

This clonotype was counted a few times. The chain is built from TRBV9 and TRBJ1-1; TRBD1 is a possible D gene (5 bases). The CDR3 covers 15 residues. The germline CDR1 and CDR2 sequences are SGDLS and YYNGEE. The V end was cut by 0 bases, the J end by 1 base, with 10 bases between. The CDR3 sequence is CASSVGEGTNTEAFF. The CDR3 DNA sequence: TGTGCCAGCAGCGTAGGTGAGGGGACGAACACTGAAGCTTTCTTT.

This clonotype was counted only a few times. V is TRBV7-3 and J is TRBJ2-3; D not resolved. The V end was cut by 1 base, the J end by 3 bases, with 11 bases between. The CDR3 sequence is 15 residues long. Per the germline V gene, CDR1 is SGHTA and CDR2 is FQGTGA. CDR3 protein: CASSLNLLGTDTQYF. CDR3 coding DNA: TGTGCCAGCAGCTTAAATTTGCTAGGAACAGATACGCAGTATTTT.

V usage is TRBV12-3 or TRBV12-4 and J usage is TRBJ1-5; D unclear. CDR3 size: 15 residues. The V end lost 3 bases, the J end lost 3 bases, and 12 bases lay between the germline ends. The CDR3 region is CASSLSFEPNQPQHF. CDR3 in DNA: TGTGCCAGCAGTTTGTCTTTCGAACCCAATCAGCCCCAGCATTTT.